The clone carrying this T cell receptor (beta chain) occurred many times. The antigen is undetermined. CDR3 length: 14 amino acids. CDR1 is SEHNR and CDR2 is FQNEAQ in the germline V gene (reference sequence). Unmatched junction bases numbered 3, after V lost 6 bases and J lost 2 bases. This specimen belongs to a study of T-cell reconstitution after alpha-beta-depleted transplantation in children. General study findings and limits: It was reported that alpha-beta T cells came from several hundred expanded graft clones (about two months after transplant). Surviving recipient T cells and intrathymic progenitors accounted for some patients' high TCRbeta diversity at day 60.

Unique molecular identifiers were built into the TCRbeta library. TCRdb called the PCR reads again in MiXCR, with one record for every CDR3 protein. The table lists about 110,000 distinct CDR3 sequences, 5% to 8% of them singletons, with roughly 23% in the top ten. The clonotype originates from a male patient aged 2 to 10 who had a stem cell transplant for acute lymphoblastic leukemia, so the T cells may come from the graft donor. The specimen comprised PBMCs, mostly from graft donor cells, sampled 360 days after TCRalphabeta/CD19-depleted stem cell transplant. This rearrangement joins TRBV7-9 to TRBJ2-5; 10 bases agree with TRBD2. The CDR3 region is CASSTSGAQETQYF. In DNA form, the CDR3 reads TGTGCCAGCAGTACTAGCGGGGCTCAAGAGACCCAGTACTTC.